This T cell receptor (beta chain) was captured in a study of brain T cells in children with intractable seizures. The protocol was immunoSEQ multiplex PCR, while the TCRdb copy is restricted to in-frame clones and leaves out a portion. The data show tens of thousands of clones, 93% seen once. The CDR3 sequence is 14 residues long. Germline loops: CDR1 MNHNS, CDR2 SASEGT. V lost 2 bases and J lost 6; bases outside the gene matches: 0. Study-wide results and caveats: Clones missing pre-surgery may reflect undersampling of that blood sample.

Before surgery, patients took at least one anti-epileptic drug. This clone was seen a handful of times. The antigen remains undetermined. Sample: peripheral blood, taken at surgery. The origin of this receptor is a boy under two years old with tuberous sclerosis and intractable seizures. The rearrangement links TRBV6-1 to TRBJ2-1; 11 nucleotides agree with TRBD2. The CDR3 DNA sequence: TGTGCCAGCAGTGAACTAGCGGGGGGCAATGAGCAGTTCTTC. Its translation is CASSELAGGNEQFF.